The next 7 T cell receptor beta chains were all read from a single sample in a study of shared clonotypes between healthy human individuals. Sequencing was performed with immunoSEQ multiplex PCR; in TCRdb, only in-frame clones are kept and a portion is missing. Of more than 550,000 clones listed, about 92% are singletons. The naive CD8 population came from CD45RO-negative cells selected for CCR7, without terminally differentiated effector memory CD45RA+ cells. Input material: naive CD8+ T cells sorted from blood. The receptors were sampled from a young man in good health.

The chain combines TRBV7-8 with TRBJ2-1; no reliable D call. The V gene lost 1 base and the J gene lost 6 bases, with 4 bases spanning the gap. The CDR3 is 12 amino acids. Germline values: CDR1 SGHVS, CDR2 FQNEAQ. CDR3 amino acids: CASSLGLNEQFF. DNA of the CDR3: TGTGCCAGCAGCTTAGGACTCAATGAGCAGTTCTTC.

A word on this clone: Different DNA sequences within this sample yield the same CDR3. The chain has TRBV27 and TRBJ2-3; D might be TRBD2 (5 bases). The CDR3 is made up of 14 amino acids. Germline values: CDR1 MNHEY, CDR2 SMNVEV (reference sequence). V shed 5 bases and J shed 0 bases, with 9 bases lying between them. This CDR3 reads CASSLGGSTDTQYF. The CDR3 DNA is TGTGCCAGCAGTCTGGGCGGGAGCACAGATACGCAGTATTTT.

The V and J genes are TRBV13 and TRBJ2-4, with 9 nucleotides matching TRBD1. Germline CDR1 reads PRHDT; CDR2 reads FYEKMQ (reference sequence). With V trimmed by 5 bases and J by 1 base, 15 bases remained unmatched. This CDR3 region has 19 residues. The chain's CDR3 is CASSDRGQGLGQAKNIQYF. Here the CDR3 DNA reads TGTGCCAGCAGCGACAGGGGACAGGGCTTGGGGCAGGCCAAAAACATTCAGTACTTC.

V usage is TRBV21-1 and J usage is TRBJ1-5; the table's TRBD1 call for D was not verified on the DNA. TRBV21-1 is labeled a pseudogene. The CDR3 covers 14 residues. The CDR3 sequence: CATSSQSSQQPQHF. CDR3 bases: TGTGCCACCTCTTCACAGTCGTCGCAGCAGCCCCAGCATTTT.

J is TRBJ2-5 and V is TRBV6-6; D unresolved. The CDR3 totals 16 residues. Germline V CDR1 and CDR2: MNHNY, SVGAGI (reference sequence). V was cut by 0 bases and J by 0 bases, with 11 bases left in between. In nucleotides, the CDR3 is TGTGCCAGCAGTTACTCGAAGTCCCCCCACCAAGAGACCCAGTACTTC. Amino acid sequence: CASSYSKSPHQETQYF.

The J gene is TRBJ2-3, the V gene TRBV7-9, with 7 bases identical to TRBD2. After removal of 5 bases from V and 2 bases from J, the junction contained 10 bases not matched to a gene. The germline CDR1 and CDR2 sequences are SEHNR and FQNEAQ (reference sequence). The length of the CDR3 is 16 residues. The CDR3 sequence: CASSPDSRGDTDTQYF. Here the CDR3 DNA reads TGTGCCAGCAGCCCAGACAGTCGGGGGGACACAGATACGCAGTATTTT.

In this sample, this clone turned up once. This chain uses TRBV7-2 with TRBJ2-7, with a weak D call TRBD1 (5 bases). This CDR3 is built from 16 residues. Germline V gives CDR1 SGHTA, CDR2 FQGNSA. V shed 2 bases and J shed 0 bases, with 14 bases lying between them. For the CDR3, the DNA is TGTGCCAGCAGCTTATCTGTCAGGGCGCCCTCCTACGAGCAGTACTTC. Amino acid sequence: CASSLSVRAPSYEQYF.